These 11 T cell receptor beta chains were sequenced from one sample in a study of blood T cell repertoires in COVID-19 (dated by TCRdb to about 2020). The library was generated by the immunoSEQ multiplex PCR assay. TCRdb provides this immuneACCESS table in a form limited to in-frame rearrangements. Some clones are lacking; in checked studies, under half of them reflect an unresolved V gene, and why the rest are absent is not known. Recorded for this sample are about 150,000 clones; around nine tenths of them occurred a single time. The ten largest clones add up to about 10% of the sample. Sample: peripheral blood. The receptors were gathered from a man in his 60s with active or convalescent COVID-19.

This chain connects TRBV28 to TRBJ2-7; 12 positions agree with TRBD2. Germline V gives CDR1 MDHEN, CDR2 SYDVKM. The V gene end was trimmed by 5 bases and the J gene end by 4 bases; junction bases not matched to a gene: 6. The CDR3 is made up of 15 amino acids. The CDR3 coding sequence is TGTGCCAGCAGTGGTAGGACTAGCGGGATTTACGAGCAGTACTTC. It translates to CASSGRTSGIYEQYF.

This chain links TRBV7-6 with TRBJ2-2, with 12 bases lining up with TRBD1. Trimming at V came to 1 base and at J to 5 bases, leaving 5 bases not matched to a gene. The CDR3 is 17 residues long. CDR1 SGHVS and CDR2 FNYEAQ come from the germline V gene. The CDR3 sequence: CASSLVSGQGATGELFF. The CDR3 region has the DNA TGTGCCAGCAGCTTAGTTTCGGGACAGGGGGCAACCGGGGAGCTGTTTTTT.

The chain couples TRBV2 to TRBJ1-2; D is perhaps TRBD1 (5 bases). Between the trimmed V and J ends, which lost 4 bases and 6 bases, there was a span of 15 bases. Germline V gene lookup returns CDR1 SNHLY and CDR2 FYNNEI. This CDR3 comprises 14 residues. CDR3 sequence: CASSAQRTGHGYTF. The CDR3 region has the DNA TGTGCCAGCAGTGCCCAACGTACAGGACATGGCTACACCTTC.

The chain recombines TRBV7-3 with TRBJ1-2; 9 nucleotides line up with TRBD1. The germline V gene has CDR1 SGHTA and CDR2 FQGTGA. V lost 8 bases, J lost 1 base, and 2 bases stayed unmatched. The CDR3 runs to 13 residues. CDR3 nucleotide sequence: TGTGCCAGCGGACAGGGGCTTAACTATGGCTACACCTTC. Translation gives CASGQGLNYGYTF.

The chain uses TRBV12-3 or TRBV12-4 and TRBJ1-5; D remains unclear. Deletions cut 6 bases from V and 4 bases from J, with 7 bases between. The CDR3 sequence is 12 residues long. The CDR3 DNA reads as TGTGCCAGCAGAACAGATAATCAGCCCCAGCATTTT. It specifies CASRTDNQPQHF.

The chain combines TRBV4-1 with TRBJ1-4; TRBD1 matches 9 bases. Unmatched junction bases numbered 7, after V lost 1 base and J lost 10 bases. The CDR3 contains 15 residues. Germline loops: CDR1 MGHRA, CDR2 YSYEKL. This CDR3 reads CASSQVGTGKRKLFF. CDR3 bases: TGCGCCAGCAGCCAAGTCGGGACAGGGAAGAGAAAACTGTTTTTT.

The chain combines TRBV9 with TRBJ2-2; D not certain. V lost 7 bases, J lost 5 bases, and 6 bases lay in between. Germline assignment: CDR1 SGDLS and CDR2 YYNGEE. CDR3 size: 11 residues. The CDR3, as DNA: TGTGCCAGCTCAGATACCGGGGAGCTGTTTTTT. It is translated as CASSDTGELFF.

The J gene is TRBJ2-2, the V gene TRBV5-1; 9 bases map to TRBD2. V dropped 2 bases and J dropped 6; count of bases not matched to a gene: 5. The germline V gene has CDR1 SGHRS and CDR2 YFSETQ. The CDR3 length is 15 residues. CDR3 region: CASSLLAGLAGELFF. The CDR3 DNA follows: TGCGCCAGCAGCTTACTAGCGGGCCTCGCCGGGGAGCTGTTTTTT.

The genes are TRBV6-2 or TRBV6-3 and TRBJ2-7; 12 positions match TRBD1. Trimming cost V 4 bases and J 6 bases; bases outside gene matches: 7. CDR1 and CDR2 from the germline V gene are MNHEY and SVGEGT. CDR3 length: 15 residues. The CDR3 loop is CASSSAGTGGGEQYF. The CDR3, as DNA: TGTGCCAGCAGTTCCGCCGGGACAGGGGGCGGCGAGCAGTACTTC.

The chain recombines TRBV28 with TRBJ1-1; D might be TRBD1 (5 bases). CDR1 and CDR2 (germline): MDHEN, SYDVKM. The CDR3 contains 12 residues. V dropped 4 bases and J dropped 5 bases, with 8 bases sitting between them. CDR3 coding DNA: TGTGCCAGCAGTTCAGGGTTTACTGAAGCTTTCTTT. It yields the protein CASSSGFTEAFF.

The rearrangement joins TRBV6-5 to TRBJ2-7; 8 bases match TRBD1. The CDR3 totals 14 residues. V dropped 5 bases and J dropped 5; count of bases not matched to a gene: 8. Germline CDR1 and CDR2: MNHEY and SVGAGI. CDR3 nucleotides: TGTGCCAGCAGTCGCCGGACAGGGACTCACGAGCAGTACTTC. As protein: CASSRRTGTHEQYF.